The clone carrying this TCR beta chain was recorded only once. What it recognizes is unknown. The repertoire was sequenced with immunoSEQ multiplex PCR; TCRdb's copy has only in-frame clones and lacks some. Here the sample spans about 280,000 clones, 85% to 90% being singletons. This sample was included in a study of cytomegalovirus exposure and HLA in healthy donors. Study-level background: A subsequent analysis stated that the 110 or so validation repertoires were run on the same platform as the roughly 670 first-cohort repertoires.

V dropped 6 bases and J dropped 8 bases, with 19 bases sitting between them. CDR3 size: 13 residues. Germline V gene lookup returns CDR1 GTSNPN and CDR2 SVGIG (reference sequence). Study observations and caveats: There were 160 or so TCR beta chains listed as cytomegalovirus-associated. Both high specificity and high sensitivity reportedly marked the classifier's diagnosis of cytomegalovirus status. Most TCR sequences were rare, but some public TCRs occurred in many donors.

The sequenced material came from PBMCs. The receptor was isolated from a woman aged 18-29 years in good health and CMV-seronegative. The V gene is TRBV30, the J gene TRBJ1-2; weak D call: TRBD1 (6 bases). For the CDR3, the DNA is TGTGCCTGCCCAGGTTTGGGGGCCGTCGGCTACACCTTC. Its translation: CACPGLGAVGYTF.